This T cell receptor beta chain is drawn from a study of blood T cells in healthy people across ages. General study points: Getting older went along with TCR beta diversity per million T cells dropping roughly linearly.

The V and J ends lost 5 bases and 0 bases, in that order; junction bases with no gene match: 4. This CDR3 is built from 15 residues. Concerning this clonotype itself: Its antigen is unknown.

Primed by a sample-barcoded 5' primer and a J-beta primer mix, a second PCR proceeded for 7 to 11 cycles. TCRdb re-derived calls from the 5' RACE reads in MiXCR, one entry per CDR3 protein. This sample has about 1 million distinct CDR3 sequences, with 45% found just once. The sequence came from a woman aged 55-75 years in good health. This sequence joins TRBV12-3 or TRBV12-4 and TRBJ2-3; the match to TRBD1 covers 8 bases. Sequencing input: blood. CDR3 in DNA: TGTGCCAGCAGTCTGCGGGACAGGAGCACAGATACGCAGTATTTT. Translating it yields CASSLRDRSTDTQYF.